The 17 T cell receptor beta chains below were found in one sample sequenced in a study of T-cell reconstitution after alpha-beta-depleted transplantation in children. The authors prepared the TCRbeta library with unique molecular identifiers. In TCRdb, the PCR reads were re-called with MiXCR into one record per CDR3 protein. The sample lists approximately 1,000,000 distinct CDR3 sequences, roughly 29% occurring once. Here the sequenced sample was PBMCs, mostly from graft donor cells, taken 360 days after TCRalphabeta/CD19-depleted stem cell transplant. The receptors were sampled from a boy under two years old who had a stem cell transplant for SCID, so the T cells may come from the graft donor.

J is TRBJ2-1 and V is TRBV10-3; D might be TRBD1 (6 bases). CDR1 is ENHRY, CDR2 SYGVKD, per germline. Trimming shortened V by 6 bases and J by 8 bases, and 8 bases separated the two germline ends. This CDR3 is built from 11 residues. In nucleotides, the CDR3 is TGTGCCATCAGAGCAGGGGATGAGCAGTTCTTC. As protein: CAIRAGDEQFF.

In this sample, this clonotype turned up once. V gene TRBV4-1 combines with J gene TRBJ1-2, with D maybe TRBD1 (5 bases). CDR3 size: 14 residues. CDR1 is MGHRA, CDR2 YSYEKL, per germline. V lost 6 bases to trimming and J lost 4 bases, with 15 bases between them. The CDR3 region has the DNA TGCGCCAGCAGTCCAACTCCAGGGCTCTATGGCTACACCTTC. This gives the protein CASSPTPGLYGYTF.

V and J are TRBV12-3 or TRBV12-4 and TRBJ2-5; D could derive from TRBD1 or TRBD2 (5 bases each). V lost 5 bases to trimming and J lost 4 bases, with 14 bases between them. The CDR3 is 14 residues long. The CDR3 here is CASSMGTSPETQYF. The CDR3 DNA follows: TGTGCCAGCAGTATGGGGACCTCTCCAGAGACCCAGTACTTC.

This clonotype came up once. This chain uses TRBV6-2 or TRBV6-3 with TRBJ1-1; possible D gene TRBD1, 6 bases. Germline V gene lookup returns CDR1 MNHEY and CDR2 SVGEGT. The CDR3 is 14 residues long. V lost 7 bases and J lost 4, with 16 bases in between. The CDR3 reads CASISQGTGTEAFF. The DNA of the CDR3 is TGTGCCAGCATAAGCCAGGGGACGGGCACTGAAGCTTTCTTT.

This clonotype has more than one count but fewer than ten. The chain is built from TRBV5-1 and TRBJ2-1; TRBD2 is a possible D gene (6 bases). CDR3 length: 14 amino acids. The germline V and J ends were trimmed by 5 bases and 7 bases, with 16 bases remaining between them. Germline V gene data show CDR1 as SGHRS and CDR2 as YFSETQ. CDR3 nucleotide sequence: TGCGCCAGCAGGGAGAAGGTAGCGGTGAATGAGCAGTTCTTC. Translation gives CASREKVAVNEQFF. Together with reference TRBV5-1 and TRBJ2-1, the CDR3 gives the full variable domain: KAGVTQTPRYLIKTRGQQVTLSCSPISGHRSVSWYQQTPGQGLQFLFEYFSETQRNKGNFPGRFSGRQFSNSRSEMNVSTLELGDSALYLCASREKVAVNEQFFGPGTRLTVL.

This clonotype was picked up a small number of times. The chain has TRBV12-3 or TRBV12-4 and TRBJ2-2; D uncertain. V was shortened by 2 bases and J by 13 bases, with 17 bases between the two germline ends. This CDR3 is 14 amino acids long. CDR3 coding DNA: TGTGCCAGCAGTTTAAACGGGCCTTCCCGGCGGCTGTTTTTT. Translated: CASSLNGPSRRLFF.

The chain combines TRBV5-1 with TRBJ2-1; D is undetermined. The germline CDR1 and CDR2 sequences are SGHRS and YFSETQ. Trimming shortened V by 0 bases and J by 3 bases, and 10 bases separated the two germline ends. This CDR3 region has 15 residues. CDR3 loop: CASSLASPFYNEQFF. DNA of the CDR3: TGCGCCAGCAGCTTGGCCAGCCCATTCTACAATGAGCAGTTCTTC.

The J gene is TRBJ1-5, the V gene TRBV10-3; D unresolved. V was pared by 2 bases and J by 4 bases, with 9 bases between. CDR1 and CDR2 from the germline V gene are ENHRY and SYGVKD. The CDR3 is made up of 14 amino acids. CDR3 nucleotides: TGTGCCATCAGTGAGGTGGGCGGGAATCAGCCCCAGCATTTT. Encoded protein: CAISEVGGNQPQHF.

A few counts support this clonotype. The rearrangement joins TRBV28 to TRBJ1-5; TRBD1 matches 8 bases. From germline, CDR1 is MDHEN and CDR2 SYDVKM. This CDR3 contains 15 residues. Unmatched junction bases numbered 7, after V lost 2 bases and J lost 7 bases. This chain's CDR3 is CASSLNPRGQQPQHF. The CDR3 DNA reads as TGTGCCAGCAGTTTAAACCCCAGGGGGCAACAGCCCCAGCATTTT.

This clonotype was counted between two and nine times. V is TRBV28 and J is TRBJ1-2; TRBD1 agrees at 9 bases. Germline-derived CDR1 and CDR2 are MDHEN and SYDVKM. The junction had 14 bases not matched to a gene; V was cut back by 8 bases and J by 7 bases. The CDR3 has 15 residues. In DNA form, the CDR3 reads TGTGCCAGCGGTGGCCGGGACAGGGTGGCGCGTGGCTACACCTTC. It yields the protein CASGGRDRVARGYTF.

The chain uses TRBV6-2 or TRBV6-3 and TRBJ1-5; TRBD1 matches at 9 bases. Germline values: CDR1 MNHEY, CDR2 SVGEGT. After removal of 2 bases from V and 7 bases from J, the junction contained 9 bases not matched to a gene. The CDR3 has 16 residues. As DNA, the CDR3 is TGTGCCAGCAGTTACATCGGAGGGACAGGGCGGCAGCCCCAGCATTTT. This codes for CASSYIGGTGRQPQHF.

This rearrangement joins TRBV27 to TRBJ1-4; D might be TRBD1 (5 bases). V gave up 5 bases and J gave up 4 bases, with 14 bases separating them. The CDR3 extends over 15 amino acids. The V gene's germline CDR1 is MNHEY and CDR2 SMNVEV (reference sequence). The CDR3 reads CASSRDRGHNEKLFF. The CDR3, as DNA: TGTGCCAGCAGTCGCGACCGGGGCCATAATGAAAAACTGTTTTTT.

The gene calls are TRBV20-1 and TRBJ2-7; the match to TRBD2 covers 9 bases. After removal of 6 bases from V and 3 bases from J, the junction contained 9 bases not matched to a gene. The CDR3 has 14 amino acids. Germline loops: CDR1 DFQATT, CDR2 SNEGSKA (reference sequence). In nucleotides, the CDR3 is TGCAGTGCAACCTTGGGACTAGCTCACTACGAGCAGTACTTC. Translated: CSATLGLAHYEQYF.

The gene calls are TRBV4-1 and TRBJ2-2; D is possibly TRBD1 or TRBD2 (6 bases each). The CDR3 spans 16 residues. CDR1 is MGHRA and CDR2 is YSYEKL in the germline V gene. V lost 4 bases and J lost 2, with 14 bases in between. CDR3 amino acids: CASSRQRGANTGELFF. The CDR3 nucleotides are TGCGCCAGCAGCCGACAGAGGGGGGCAAACACCGGGGAGCTGTTTTTT.

The genes are TRBV6-5 and TRBJ1-5, with D perhaps TRBD1 (6 bases). Deletions cut 5 bases from V and 1 base from J, with 9 bases between. Per the germline V gene, CDR1 is MNHEY and CDR2 is SVGAGI. The CDR3 loop spans 14 amino acids. The CDR3 coding sequence is TGTGCCAGCAGTATACAGGGAAGCAATCAGCCCCAGCATTTT. This encodes CASSIQGSNQPQHF.

The chain employs TRBV19 and TRBJ2-2; no clear D gene. Trimming stripped 10 bases from V and 7 bases from J, with 10 bases between. This CDR3 contains 11 residues. CDR1 is LNHDA, CDR2 SQIVND, per germline (reference sequence). The CDR3 here is CATYLGGELFF. As DNA, the CDR3 is TGTGCCACCTACTTGGGCGGGGAGCTGTTTTTT.

This clonotype appeared a few times. The chain uses TRBV29-1 and TRBJ2-7; D uncertain. This CDR3 region has 13 residues. Germline-derived CDR1 and CDR2 are SQVTM and ANQGSEA. Trimming removed 4 bases from V and 0 bases from J, with 10 bases in between. The chain's CDR3 is CSVGNSPSYEQYF. The CDR3 DNA follows: TGCAGCGTTGGAAATTCTCCCTCCTACGAGCAGTACTTC.